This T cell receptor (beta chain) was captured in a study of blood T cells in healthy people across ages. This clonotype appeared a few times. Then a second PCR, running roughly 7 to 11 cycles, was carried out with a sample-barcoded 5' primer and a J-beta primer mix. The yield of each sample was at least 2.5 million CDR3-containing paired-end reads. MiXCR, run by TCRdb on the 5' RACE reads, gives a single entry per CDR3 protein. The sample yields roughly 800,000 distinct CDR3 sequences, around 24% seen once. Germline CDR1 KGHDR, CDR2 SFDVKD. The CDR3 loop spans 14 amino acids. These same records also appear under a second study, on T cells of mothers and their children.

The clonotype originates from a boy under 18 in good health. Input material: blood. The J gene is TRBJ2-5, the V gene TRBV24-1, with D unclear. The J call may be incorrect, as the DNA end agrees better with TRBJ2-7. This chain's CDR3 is CATSDHPDSYEQYF. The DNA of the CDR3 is TGTGCCACCAGTGATCACCCGGATTCCTACGAGCAGTACTTC.